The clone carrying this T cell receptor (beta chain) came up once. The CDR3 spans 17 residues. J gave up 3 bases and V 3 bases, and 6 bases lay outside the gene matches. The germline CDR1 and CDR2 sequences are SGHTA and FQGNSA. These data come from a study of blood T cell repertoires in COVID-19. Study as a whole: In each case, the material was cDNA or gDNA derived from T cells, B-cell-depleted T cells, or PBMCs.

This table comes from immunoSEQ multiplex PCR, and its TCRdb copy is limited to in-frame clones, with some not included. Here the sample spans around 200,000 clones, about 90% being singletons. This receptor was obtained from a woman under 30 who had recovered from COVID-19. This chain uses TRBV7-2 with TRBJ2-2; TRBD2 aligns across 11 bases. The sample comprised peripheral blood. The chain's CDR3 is CASSFPIAGGYTGELFF. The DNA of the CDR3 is TGTGCCAGCAGCTTTCCGATAGCGGGAGGGTACACCGGGGAGCTGTTTTTT.